This entry lists 25 T cell receptor beta chains sequenced from one sample in a study of Graves' ophthalmopathy and Graves' hyperthyroidism. Transcripts of RNA were the source for amplifying TCR beta CDR3 regions. HTBI primers primed a first-round RT-PCR, and a second-round multiplex PCR followed. TCRdb called the multiplex PCR reads again in MiXCR, with one record for every CDR3 protein. The data show about 620,000 distinct CDR3 sequences, approximately 21% seen once. Specimen: peripheral blood. These receptors came from a woman in her late teens or twenties with stable Graves' hyperthyroidism. Some clones in this sample may be carry-over from other donors' samples.

The J gene is TRBJ2-7, the V gene TRBV5-1; D remains unclear. The CDR3 is made up of 12 amino acids. Germline CDR1 is SGHRS and CDR2 is YFSETQ. V was cut by 4 bases and J by 5 bases, with 10 bases left in between. The CDR3: CASSLSLDEQYF. The CDR3 DNA sequence: TGCGCCAGCAGCCTTAGTCTGGACGAGCAGTACTTC.

This clonotype was detected many times. V is TRBV2 and J is TRBJ2-5; D may be TRBD2 (6 bases). V was pared by 6 bases and J by 7 bases, with 15 bases between. From germline, CDR1 is SNHLY and CDR2 FYNNEI. The CDR3 loop spans 13 amino acids. For the CDR3, the DNA is TGTGCCAGCAGCCCCCGGGAGAGCGGGACCCAGTACTTC. Protein sequence: CASSPRESGTQYF. Together with reference TRBV2 and TRBJ2-5, the CDR3 gives the full variable domain: EPEVTQTPSHQVTQMGQEVILRCVPISNHLYFYWYRQILGQKVEFLVSFYNNEISEKSEIFDDQFSVERPDGSNFTLKIRSTKLEDSAMYFCASSPRESGTQYFGPGTRLLVL.

A few counts support this clonotype. A much larger clonotype is one base distant, so this may be a read error. The chain combines TRBV28 with TRBJ1-5; a possible D gene is TRBD1 (5 bases). Germline CDR1 reads MDHEN; CDR2 reads SYDVKM. This CDR3 region has 17 residues. In DNA form, the CDR3 reads TGTGCCAGCAGTTACCCCACGTATGGCTGGGGCAATCAGCCCCGGCATTTT. Encoded protein: CASSYPTYGWGNQPRHF.

The table lists this clonotype with many counts. The chain couples TRBV20-1 to TRBJ1-5; TRBD1 aligns across 10 bases. The J segment lost 7 bases and the V segment lost 1 base, leaving 4 bases of the junction unmatched. This CDR3 has 14 residues. In germline, CDR1 is DFQATT, CDR2 SNEGSKA (reference sequence). The CDR3 loop reads CSARGDRGGQPQHF. Here the CDR3 DNA reads TGCAGTGCTAGAGGGGACAGGGGAGGGCAGCCCCAGCATTTT.

This clonotype has at least ten counts. The chain is built from TRBV29-1 and TRBJ1-2; D possibly corresponds to TRBD1 (6 bases). Germline V gene lookup returns CDR1 SQVTM and CDR2 ANQGSEA. V was pared by 4 bases and J by 6 bases, with 18 bases between. The CDR3 length is 14 residues. The CDR3 region has the DNA TGCAGCGTTGCAGGACAGTCAAGCTTAAATGGCTACACCTTC. This codes for CSVAGQSSLNGYTF.

This clonotype occurred many times. The V and J genes are TRBV7-8 and TRBJ2-5, with D possibly being TRBD2 (6 bases). Germline V gene sequence: CDR1 SGHVS, CDR2 FQNEAQ. The CDR3 is 13 residues long. Deletions cut 2 bases from V and 7 bases from J, with 11 bases between. The CDR3 here is CASSLLGGRTQYF. In nucleotides, the CDR3 is TGTGCCAGCAGCTTACTTGGAGGGCGGACCCAGTACTTC.

This clonotype came up a few times. This chain uses TRBV7-9 with TRBJ2-7; tentatively, D is TRBD1 (5 bases). V was clipped by 5 bases and J by 0 bases, with 14 bases between them. Per the germline V gene, CDR1 is SEHNR and CDR2 is FQNEAQ (reference sequence). This CDR3 spans 15 amino acids. The CDR3 reads CASSPSGFSSYEQYF. The CDR3 coding sequence is TGTGCCAGCAGCCCGTCAGGGTTTAGCTCCTACGAGCAGTACTTC.

The chain is built from TRBV3-1 and TRBJ2-5; the D call may be TRBD1 or TRBD2 (7 bases each). Looked up from germline, CDR1 is LGHDT and CDR2 is YNNKEL (reference sequence). CDR3 size: 19 residues. The ends were cut back, 4 bases at V and 4 bases at J, with 28 bases in the middle. This CDR3 reads CASSRPAGDRKIPGETQYF. The CDR3 bases are TGTGCCAGCAGCCGCCCCGCGGGGGACAGAAAAATTCCGGGAGAGACCCAGTACTTC.

This clonotype was counted a few times. This sequence joins TRBV27 and TRBJ1-5; D may be TRBD1 (6 bases). Germline V gives CDR1 MNHEY, CDR2 SMNVEV (reference sequence). The ends were cut back, 5 bases at V and 2 bases at J, with 16 bases in the middle. CDR3 size: 16 residues. The CDR3, as DNA: TGTGCCAGCAGTAGTTCGGGGGGCCCGGGCAATCAGCCCCAGCATTTT. It specifies CASSSSGGPGNQPQHF.

This clonotype was found many times. V usage is TRBV14 and J usage is TRBJ2-5; TRBD1 matches at 7 bases. Germline-derived CDR1 and CDR2 are SGHDN and FVKESK. Losses at the gene ends were 5 bases for V and 1 base for J; bases not matched to a gene: 16. CDR3 size: 18 residues. Here the CDR3 DNA reads TGTGCCAGCAGCTACAGACCGGGGACAGCCGCCGGCCAAGAGACCCAGTACTTC. This sequence encodes CASSYRPGTAAGQETQYF.

This chain uses TRBV29-1 with TRBJ2-7, with D possibly being TRBD1 (5 bases). V was cut by 0 bases and J by 2 bases, with 20 bases left in between. The CDR3 spans 17 residues. Looked up from germline, CDR1 is SQVTM and CDR2 is ANQGSEA. CDR3 nucleotide sequence: TGCAGCGTTGAAGATCCCCGACAGTTCTCGCCGCCCTACGAGCAGTACTTC. Translated, it gives CSVEDPRQFSPPYEQYF.

This clonotype was detected only a few times. The chain uses TRBV5-1 and TRBJ1-5; unclear D gene. The CDR3 length is 12 residues. The germline gives CDR1 SGHRS, CDR2 YFSETQ. Trimming stripped 6 bases from V and 6 bases from J, with 10 bases between. The CDR3 reads CASISPAQPQHF. DNA of the CDR3: TGCGCCAGCATAAGCCCCGCTCAGCCCCAGCATTTT.

This clonotype was observed many times. V is TRBV7-2 and J is TRBJ2-7, with TRBD2 matching over 13 bases. The length of the CDR3 is 14 residues. CDR1 and CDR2 from the germline V gene are SGHTA and FQGNSA. After removal of 5 bases from V and 6 bases from J, the junction contained 4 bases not matched to a gene. The CDR3 nucleotides read TGTGCCAGCAGCCAAAGACTAGCGGGAGGCGAGCAGTACTTC. Its protein product is CASSQRLAGGEQYF.

This clonotype was detected many times. The rearrangement joins TRBV2 to TRBJ1-1; 9 bases match TRBD1. The CDR3 consists of 14 residues. CDR1 and CDR2 from the germline V gene are SNHLY and FYNNEI. The V segment lost 3 bases and the J segment 10 bases; nucleotides outside the gene matches: 9. The CDR3 DNA is TGTGCCAGCAGTGATGAGCACAGGGGGCTCTCAGCTTTCTTT. This gives the protein CASSDEHRGLSAFF.

This clonotype was seen ten or more times. This chain joins TRBV9 and TRBJ2-7; TRBD1 might be the D (6 bases). This CDR3 has 14 amino acids. Germline lookup yields CDR1 SGDLS and CDR2 YYNGEE. With 3 bases removed from V and 2 bases from J, the gap between germline ends came to 12 bases. The CDR3 protein is CASSAGTHAYEQYF. CDR3 bases: TGTGCCAGCAGCGCCGGGACACATGCCTACGAGCAGTACTTC.

This rearrangement joins TRBV12-3 or TRBV12-4 to TRBJ2-7, with D perhaps matching TRBD2 (5 bases). Trimming removed 5 bases from V and 6 bases from J, with 11 bases in between. CDR3 length: 12 amino acids. This chain's CDR3 is CASSLGLSEQYF. The CDR3 region has the DNA TGTGCCAGCAGTCTCGGACTTTCCGAGCAGTACTTC.

This clonotype turned up a few times. The chain carries TRBV5-6 and TRBJ1-3; D is unresolved. This CDR3 has 16 residues. The V end was cut by 1 base, the J end by 0 bases, with 11 bases between. CDR1 is SGHDT, CDR2 YYEEEE, per germline. CDR3 loop: CASSLRRVSSGNTIYF. The DNA for the CDR3 is TGTGCCAGCAGCTTGCGCCGGGTTTCCTCTGGAAACACCATATATTTT.

There are many counts of this clonotype. The rearrangement links TRBV14 to TRBJ1-6; D remains ambiguous. V gave up 5 bases and J gave up 8 bases, with 13 bases separating them. This CDR3 comprises 14 residues. Germline assignment: CDR1 SGHDN and CDR2 FVKESK. CDR3 nucleotides: TGTGCCAGCAGCTTTCTGGGTGGTGATTCACCCCTCCACTTT. This encodes CASSFLGGDSPLHF.

This chain connects TRBV5-1 to TRBJ2-5, with no clear D. Germline lookup yields CDR1 SGHRS and CDR2 YFSETQ. The V and J ends lost 2 bases and 1 base respectively, with 9 bases between them. The CDR3 runs to 14 residues. The CDR3 reads CASSFQNLQETQYF. CDR3 nucleotide sequence: TGCGCCAGCAGCTTCCAGAATCTCCAAGAGACCCAGTACTTC.

A remark on this clonotype: This may be a read error: a much more frequent sequence differs by one nucleotide. The chain is built from TRBV11-2 and TRBJ2-5; 7 nucleotides agree with TRBD1. Germline V gives CDR1 SGHAT, CDR2 FQNNGV. The CDR3 loop spans 14 amino acids. The CDR3 loop is CASSQGQLKETKYF. The CDR3 DNA reads as TGTGCCAGCAGCCAGGGACAGCTTAAAGAGACCAAGTACTTC.

In its sample, this clonotype was seen many times. The genes are TRBV27 and TRBJ2-7; D ambiguous. The CDR3 runs to 15 residues. Trimming stripped 4 bases from V and 3 bases from J, with 16 bases between. From germline, CDR1 is MNHEY and CDR2 SMNVEV (reference sequence). The CDR3 here is CASSSTYFPDYEQYF. CDR3 sequence (DNA): TGTGCCAGCAGTTCCACTTATTTCCCAGACTACGAGCAGTACTTC.

This clonotype was seen once. At one boundary the junction diverges from the germline segment, which might be a read error. The V and J genes are TRBV7-8 and TRBJ2-4; 10 nucleotides agree with TRBD2. Per germline, CDR1 SGHVS and CDR2 FQNEAQ. The length of the CDR3 is 20 residues. The CDR3 loop reads CASGAGSEREGRGTKNIKYF. The CDR3 DNA sequence: TGTGCCAGCGGAGCCGGGTCCGAGCGGGAGGGCCGGGGGACCAAAAACATTAAGTACTTC.

This clonotype was detected only a few times. The chain combines TRBV12-3 or TRBV12-4 with TRBJ1-2, with D possibly matching TRBD1 (5 bases). This CDR3 is 14 amino acids long. The ends were cut back, 3 bases at V and 7 bases at J, with 15 bases in the middle. This CDR3 is CASSLGGGPTGYTF. In DNA form, the CDR3 reads TGTGCCAGCAGTTTGGGGGGGGGTCCTACTGGCTACACCTTC.

There are many counts of this clonotype. The rearrangement joins TRBV19 to TRBJ1-1; D is possibly TRBD1 (6 bases). Germline V CDR1 and CDR2: LNHDA, SQIVND (reference sequence). This CDR3 region has 17 residues. V lost 7 bases and J 3 bases, leaving 24 bases between the germline ends. The CDR3 loop is CASKGDGQPRRYTEAFF. CDR3 bases: TGTGCCAGTAAAGGGGACGGACAGCCTCGGAGGTACACTGAAGCTTTCTTT. The full variable domain, rest sourced from reference TRBV19 and TRBJ1-1, is DGGITQSPKYLFRKEGQNVTLSCEQNLNHDAMYWYRQDPGQGLRLIYYSQIVNDFQKGDIAEGYSVSREKKESFPLTVTSAQKNPTAFYLCASKGDGQPRRYTEAFFGQGTRLTVV.

This clonotype showed up just a few times. The chain recombines TRBV19 with TRBJ2-7; 9 nucleotides agree with TRBD2. This CDR3 comprises 14 residues. Per germline, CDR1 LNHDA and CDR2 SQIVND (reference sequence). The J segment lost 2 bases and the V segment lost 6 bases, leaving 5 bases of the junction unmatched. CDR3: CASRISGGTYEQYF. CDR3 in DNA: TGTGCCAGTAGAATCAGCGGGGGGACCTACGAGCAGTACTTC.